This T cell receptor beta chain was sequenced for a study of shared clonotypes between healthy human individuals. In the naive CD8 group, cells lacked CD45RO and were positively selected for CCR7, so terminally differentiated effector memory CD45RA+ cells were left out. A remark on this clone: Its target is not known.

The material for each subset, its genomic DNA, was split evenly across several immunoSEQ plates. The authors' processing: Because ImmunoSEQ provided only junction sequences with no quality scores, the filtering differed. Profiling relied on immunoSEQ multiplex PCR, and the TCRdb table lists in-frame clones only, not all of them. V and J calls and clone size are copied from that table; D and trimming were computed from the DNA. Of 1.5 million to 2.5 million clones listed, approximately 94% were seen once; the top ten hold 1.2%. Study-wide points: On the whole, naive subsets had larger estimated richness than memory subsets had.

V was clipped by 6 bases and J by 5 bases, with 11 bases between them. The V gene's germline CDR1 is MNHNY and CDR2 SVGAGI (reference sequence). The CDR3 is 13 amino acids. The receptor was isolated from a man between 18 and 29 years old in good health. This chain connects TRBV6-6 to TRBJ2-1, with D uncertain. The sample comprised naive CD8+ T cells sorted from blood. The CDR3 is CASSPHKDNEQFF. The CDR3 bases are TGTGCCAGCAGCCCACATAAAGACAATGAGCAGTTCTTC.